Given below is one T cell receptor (beta chain) in context. What it recognizes is unknown. The data originate from a study of T cells expressing NK-cell markers. Study-wide context: HCMV seropositivity characterized most of the eight sequenced donors, and seronegativity one. Study results and caveats: Expanded clones of NKG2C+ T cells had an unclear HCMV specificity. Also leading the CD3+CD56-NKG2C+ fraction in a few donors were these clonotypes.

TCRdb re-called the 5' RACE reads and shows each CDR3 protein once, DNA omitted. The repertoire table contains roughly 170,000 distinct CDR3 sequences. The CDR3 consists of 13 residues. In germline, CDR1 is SQVTM, CDR2 ANQGSEA. The sequence was obtained from a woman aged 18 to 75 in good health. The chain links TRBV29-1 to TRBJ2-5; TCRdb indicates TRBD2, and absent DNA this call remains unverified. Sequences were obtained from blood T cells: a sorted CD56 or NKG2C T cell subset, CD4+ or CD8+ T cells, or bulk PBMC T cells (not recorded which). The CDR3 spells CSVGPTRRETQYF.